The present entry profiles one TCR beta chain with its context. The data originate from a study of blood T cell repertoires in COVID-19. Study as a whole: In each case, the material was cDNA or gDNA derived from T cells, B-cell-depleted T cells, or PBMCs.

V lost 6 bases and J lost 0, with 7 bases in between. Germline V lookup: CDR1 LGHDT, CDR2 YNNKEL (reference sequence). The length of the CDR3 is 13 residues. In the original processing: Estimates of nucleated cell counts were drawn from the amplification of reference gene primers. TCRdb keeps only in-frame clones here, not all; method: immunoSEQ multiplex PCR. From that table come the V and J calls and clone size; the DNA was used to work out D and trimming. The sample has around 160,000 clones, roughly four fifths seen once. The sequencing input was peripheral blood. The origin of this receptor is a human donor in a cohort sampled during active COVID-19. The chain combines TRBV3-1 (or the pseudogene TRBV3-2) with TRBJ2-3; perhaps TRBD2 as D (5 bases). In DNA form, the CDR3 reads TGTGCCAGCAGTAGCGTTAGCACAGATACGCAGTATTTT. Translation: CASSSVSTDTQYF.